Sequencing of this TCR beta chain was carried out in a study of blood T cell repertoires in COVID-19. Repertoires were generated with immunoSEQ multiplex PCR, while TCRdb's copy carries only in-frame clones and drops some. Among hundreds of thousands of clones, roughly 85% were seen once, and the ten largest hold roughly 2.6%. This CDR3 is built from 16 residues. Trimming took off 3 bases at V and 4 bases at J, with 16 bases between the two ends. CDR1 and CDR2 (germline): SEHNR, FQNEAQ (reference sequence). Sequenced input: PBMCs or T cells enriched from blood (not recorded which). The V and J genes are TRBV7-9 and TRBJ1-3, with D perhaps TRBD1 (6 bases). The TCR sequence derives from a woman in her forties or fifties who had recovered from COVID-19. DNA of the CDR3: TGTGCCAGCAGCTTTCCAGGGGAGAGTGTGGGAAACACCATATATTTT. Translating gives CASSFPGESVGNTIYF.